These 5 T cell receptor beta chains originate from one sample sequenced in a study of cytomegalovirus exposure and HLA in healthy donors. The PCR contained 60 Vbeta and 13 Jbeta primers. Sequencing was performed with immunoSEQ multiplex PCR; in TCRdb, only in-frame clones are kept and a portion is missing. The sample includes roughly 69,000 clones, under 80% of them seen just once. What was sequenced was PBMCs. The receptors stem from a male donor in good health and CMV-seropositive.

The V call is TRBV7-9, the J call TRBJ2-3; TRBD1 matches at 8 bases. The CDR3 is made up of 15 amino acids. V shed 3 bases and J 3 bases; nucleotides not matched to a gene: 5. Germline loops: CDR1 SEHNR, CDR2 FQNEAQ (reference sequence). The CDR3 reads CASSFGTGITDTQYF. The CDR3 nucleotides read TGTGCCAGCAGCTTCGGGACAGGTATTACAGATACGCAGTATTTT.

The chain carries TRBV5-6 and TRBJ2-7, with D possibly TRBD1 on 5 matching bases. Germline V gene data show CDR1 as SGHDT and CDR2 as YYEEEE. The length of the CDR3 is 15 residues. The V and J ends lost 3 bases and 0 bases respectively, with 13 bases between them. The CDR3 spells CASSSPGAASYEQYF. DNA of the CDR3: TGTGCCAGCAGCTCACCTGGGGCGGCCTCCTACGAGCAGTACTTC.

The chain recombines TRBV18 with TRBJ1-4; D remains ambiguous. V dropped 2 bases and J dropped 3 bases, with 10 bases sitting between them. The CDR3 covers 15 residues. Germline V gene sequence: CDR1 KGHSH, CDR2 LQKENI. DNA of the CDR3: TGTGCCAGCTCACCAGGCCGGGGTCCTAATGAAAAACTGTTTTTT. Translating gives CASSPGRGPNEKLFF.

This chain joins TRBV7-2 and TRBJ2-5, with 7 bases that match TRBD1. The J call may be faulty, since TRBJ2-7 better matches the DNA end. The germline V gene encodes CDR1 SGHTA and CDR2 FQGNSA. The CDR3 contains 14 residues. This CDR3 is CASNLGQAAHEQYF. CDR3 in DNA: TGTGCCAGCAACCTAGGACAGGCCGCCCACGAGCAGTACTTC.

The rearrangement joins TRBV6-6 to TRBJ2-7; perhaps TRBD2 as D (7 bases). There are 16 residues in the CDR3. From germline, CDR1 is MNHNY and CDR2 SVGAGI (reference sequence). V lost 0 bases and J lost 5, with 17 bases in between. As DNA, the CDR3 is TGTGCCAGCAGTTACTCGAGAGGGGGGGCCGGACACGAGCAGTACTTC. This translates into CASSYSRGGAGHEQYF.